Listed here are 2 T cell receptor beta chains from one sample, sequenced in a study of cytomegalovirus exposure and HLA in healthy donors. A multiplex PCR was run with 60 Vbeta primers and 13 Jbeta primers. Repertoires were generated with immunoSEQ multiplex PCR, while TCRdb's copy carries only in-frame clones and drops some. The sample includes approximately 90,000 clones, over 75% of them seen just once. Sequencing input: PBMCs. The receptors originated from a man aged 35-49 years in good health and CMV-seronegative.

The V gene is TRBV29-1, the J gene TRBJ1-1; TRBD1 matches at 9 bases. The germline CDR1 and CDR2 sequences are SQVTM and ANQGSEA. J lost 4 bases, V lost 4 bases, and 7 bases had no gene match. This CDR3 region has 14 residues. CDR3 nucleotide sequence: TGCAGCGTTGTGGGGGGACAGGGATCCACTGAAGCTTTCTTT. Translation: CSVVGGQGSTEAFF.

This clone has only a few counts. In DNA, the CDR3 is TGCGCCAGCAGCCAAACCAACACCGAGCAGTACTTC. Its translation is CASSQTNTEQYF. This sequence joins TRBV4-1 and TRBJ2-7; D is uncertain. The ends were cut back, 2 bases at V and 6 bases at J, with 8 bases in the middle. The germline V gene has CDR1 MGHRA and CDR2 YSYEKL. This CDR3 is built from 12 residues.